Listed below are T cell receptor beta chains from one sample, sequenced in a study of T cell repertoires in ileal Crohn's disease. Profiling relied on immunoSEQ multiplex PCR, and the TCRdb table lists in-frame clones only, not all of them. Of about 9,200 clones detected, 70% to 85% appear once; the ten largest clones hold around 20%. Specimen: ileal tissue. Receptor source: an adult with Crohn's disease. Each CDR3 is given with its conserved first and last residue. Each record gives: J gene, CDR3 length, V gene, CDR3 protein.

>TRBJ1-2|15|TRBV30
CAWSGGGRGREGYTF
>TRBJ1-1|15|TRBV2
CASSEMGQGNTEAFF
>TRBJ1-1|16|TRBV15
CATSRVMVWGHTEAFF
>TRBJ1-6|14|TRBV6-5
CASSRQGSTSPLHF
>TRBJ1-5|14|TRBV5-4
CASSLQHSNQPQHF
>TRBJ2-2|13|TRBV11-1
CASRPKSTGELFF
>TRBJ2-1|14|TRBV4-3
CASSQNHRDNEQFF
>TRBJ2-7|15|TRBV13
CASSFYRGRSGEQYF
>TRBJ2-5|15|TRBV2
CASSEQPGQVVEQYF
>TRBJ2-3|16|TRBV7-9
CASSWTGTRVTDTQYF
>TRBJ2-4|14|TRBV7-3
CASSLRARGGIQYF
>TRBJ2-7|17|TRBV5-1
CASSLGRAGGRSYEQYF
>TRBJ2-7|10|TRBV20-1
CSAQGYEQYF
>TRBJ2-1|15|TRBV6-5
CASRAGLAGNNEQFF
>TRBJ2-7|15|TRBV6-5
CASSYSREAVYEQYF
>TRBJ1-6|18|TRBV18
CASSPEPRETGYNSPLHF
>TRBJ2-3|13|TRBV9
CARLVLSTDTQYF
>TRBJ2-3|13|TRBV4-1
CASSRGQTDTQYF
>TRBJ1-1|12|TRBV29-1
CSARTANTEAFF
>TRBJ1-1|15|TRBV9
CASSVVSSGNTEAFF
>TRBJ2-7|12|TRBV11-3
CASSSGSYEQYF
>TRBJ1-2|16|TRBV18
CASSPGPETGAYGYTF